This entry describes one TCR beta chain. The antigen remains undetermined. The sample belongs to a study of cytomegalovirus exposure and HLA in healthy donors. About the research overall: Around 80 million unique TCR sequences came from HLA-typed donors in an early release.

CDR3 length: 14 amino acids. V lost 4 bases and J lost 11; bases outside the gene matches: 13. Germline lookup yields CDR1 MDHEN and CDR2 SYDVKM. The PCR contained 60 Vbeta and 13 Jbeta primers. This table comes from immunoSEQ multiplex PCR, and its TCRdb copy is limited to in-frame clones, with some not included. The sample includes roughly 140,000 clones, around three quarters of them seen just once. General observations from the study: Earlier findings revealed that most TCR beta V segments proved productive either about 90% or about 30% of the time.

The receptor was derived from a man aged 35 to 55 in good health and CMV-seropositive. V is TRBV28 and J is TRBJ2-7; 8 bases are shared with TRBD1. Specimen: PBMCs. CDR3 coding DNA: TGTGCCAGCAGTTACTACCCTGGACAGGGAAGGGAGTACTTC. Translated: CASSYYPGQGREYF.